This T cell receptor (beta chain) was recovered during a study of shared clonotypes between healthy human individuals. Whole-study findings and limits: Exclusively blood specimens were collected; tissue repertoires likely differ.

The genomic DNA of each subset was split evenly across several immunoSEQ plates. Unsorted PBMC samples were amplified in replicate PCRs containing roughly 300 ng DNA, 30,000 to 35,000 T cell genomes. The table came from immunoSEQ multiplex PCR; TCRdb's copy has only in-frame clones and leaves some out. The sample lists 470,000 or so clones, about 85% occurring once. There are 15 residues in the CDR3. Trimming took off 2 bases at V and 5 bases at J, with 12 bases between the two ends. CDR1 and CDR2 (germline): MGHRA, YSYEKL. Concerning this clone: Its specificity is not known.

The sequencing input was PBMCs. The chain has TRBV4-1 and TRBJ1-4; D gene uncertain. The origin of this receptor is a woman in her thirties or forties in good health. Some clones in this sample may be carry-over from other donors' samples. CDR3 nucleotide sequence: TGCGCCAGCAGCCAAAACGCCCTCCCAAATGAAAAACTGTTTTTT. It is translated as CASSQNALPNEKLFF.